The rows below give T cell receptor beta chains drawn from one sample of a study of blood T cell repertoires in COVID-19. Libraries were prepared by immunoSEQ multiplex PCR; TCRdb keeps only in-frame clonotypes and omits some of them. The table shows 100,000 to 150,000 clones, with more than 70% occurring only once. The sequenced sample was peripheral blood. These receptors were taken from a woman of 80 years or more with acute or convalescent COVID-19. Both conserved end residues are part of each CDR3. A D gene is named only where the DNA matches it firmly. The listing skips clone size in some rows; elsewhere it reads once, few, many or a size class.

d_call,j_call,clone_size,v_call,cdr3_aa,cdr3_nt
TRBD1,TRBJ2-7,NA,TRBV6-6,CASSHMGQESSYEQYF,TGTGCCAGCAGCCACATGGGACAGGAGAGCTCCTACGAGCAGTACTTC
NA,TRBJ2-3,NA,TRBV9,CASSSRREVDTQYF,TGTGCCAGCAGCTCGCGAAGGGAGGTAGATACGCAGTATTTT
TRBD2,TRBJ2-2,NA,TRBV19,CASSNGLAGELFF,TGTGCCAGTAGTAACGGACTAGCCGGGGAGCTGTTTTTT
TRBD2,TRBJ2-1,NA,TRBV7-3,CASSPRLAGINEQFF,TGTGCCAGCAGCCCACGACTAGCGGGAATCAATGAGCAGTTCTTC
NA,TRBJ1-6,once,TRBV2,CASSDGGSPLHF,TGTGCCAGCAGTGACGGGGGTTCACCCCTCCACTTT
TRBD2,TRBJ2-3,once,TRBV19,CASSPAGAGTDTQYF,TGTGCCAGTAGCCCAGCGGGGGCGGGCACAGATACGCAGTATTTT
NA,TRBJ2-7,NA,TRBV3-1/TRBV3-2,CASSRQSYEQYF,TGTGCCAGCAGTCGACAGTCCTACGAGCAGTACTTC
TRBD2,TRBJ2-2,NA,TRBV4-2,CASSQDPNSGGTGELFF,TGTGCCAGCAGCCAAGACCCGAATAGCGGGGGGACCGGGGAGCTGTTTTTT
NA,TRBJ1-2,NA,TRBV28,CASSSQGDYGYTF,TGTGCCAGCAGTTCTCAGGGCGACTATGGCTACACCTTC
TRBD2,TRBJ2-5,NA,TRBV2,CASSEVSGYWLGETQYF,TGTGCCAGCAGTGAAGTTAGCGGGTACTGGCTCGGAGAGACCCAGTACTTC
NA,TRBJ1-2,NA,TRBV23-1,CASSQVLRGLNYGYTF,TGCGCCAGCAGTCAAGTGCTCAGGGGTCTTAACTATGGCTACACCTTC
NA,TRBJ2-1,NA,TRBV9,CASSAPPGSNYNEQFF,TGTGCCAGCAGCGCCCCCCCGGGGTCGAATTACAATGAGCAGTTCTTC
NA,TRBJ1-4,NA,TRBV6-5,CASSYAGNEKLFF,TGTGCCAGCAGTTACGCAGGGAATGAAAAACTGTTTTTT
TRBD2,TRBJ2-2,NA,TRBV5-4,CASSPGTSGATGELFF,TGTGCCAGCAGCCCCGGGACTAGCGGAGCTACCGGGGAGCTGTTTTTT
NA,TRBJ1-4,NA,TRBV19,CASSILGGTNEKLFF,TGTGCCAGTAGTATATTGGGAGGAACTAATGAAAAACTGTTTTTT
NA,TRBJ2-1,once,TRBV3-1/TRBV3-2,CASSHIYSEQFF,TGTGCCAGCAGCCACATCTATAGTGAGCAGTTCTTC
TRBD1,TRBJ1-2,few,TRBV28,CASRAGGRTGYGYTF,TGTGCCAGCAGAGCCGGGGGTCGGACAGGCTATGGCTACACCTTC
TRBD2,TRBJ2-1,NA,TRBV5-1,CASSVTSGSSYNEQFF,TGCGCCAGCAGCGTAACTAGCGGCAGCTCCTACAATGAGCAGTTCTTC
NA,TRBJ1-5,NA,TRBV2,CASSEGEHQPQHF,TGTGCCAGCAGTGAAGGGGAGCATCAGCCCCAGCATTTT
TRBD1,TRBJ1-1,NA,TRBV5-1,CASSLGQKDTEAFF,TGCGCCAGCAGCCTGGGACAGAAGGACACTGAAGCTTTCTTT
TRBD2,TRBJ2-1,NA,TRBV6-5,CASGTSLDEQFF,TGTGCCAGCGGGACTAGCTTGGATGAGCAGTTCTTC
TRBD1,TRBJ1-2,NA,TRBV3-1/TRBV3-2,CASSQDGTGVNYGYTF,TGTGCCAGCAGCCAAGATGGGACAGGGGTTAACTATGGCTACACCTTC
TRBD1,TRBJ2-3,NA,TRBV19,CASSIGDRDTDTQYF,TGTGCCAGTAGTATAGGGGACAGAGACACAGATACGCAGTATTTT
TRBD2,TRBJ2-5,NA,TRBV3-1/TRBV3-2,CASSQVYSGRVETQYF,TGTGCCAGCAGCCAAGTTTATAGCGGGAGGGTGGAGACCCAGTACTTC
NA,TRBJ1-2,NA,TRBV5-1,CASRGDANYGYTF,TGCGCCAGCAGAGGGGATGCGAACTATGGCTACACCTTC
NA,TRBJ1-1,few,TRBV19,CASSNLLGGGANTEAFF,TGTGCCAGTAGCAATTTATTGGGCGGGGGCGCGAACACTGAAGCTTTCTTT
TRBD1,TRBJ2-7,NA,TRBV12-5,CASGRQGVGDEQYF,TGTGCTAGTGGTCGACAGGGAGTCGGAGACGAGCAGTACTTC
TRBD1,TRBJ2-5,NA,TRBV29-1,CSVGRARTGQETQYF,TGCAGCGTTGGCCGGGCCCGGACAGGTCAAGAGACCCAGTACTTC
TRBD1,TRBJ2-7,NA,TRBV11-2,CATGTGSYEQYF,TGTGCCACCGGGACAGGTTCCTACGAGCAGTACTTC
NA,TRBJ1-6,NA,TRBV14,CASSLPGYNSPLHF,TGTGCCAGCAGCCTGCCCGGCTATAATTCACCCCTCCACTTT
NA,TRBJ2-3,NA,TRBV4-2,CASSQDFGQKSDTQYF,TGTGCCAGCAGCCAAGATTTCGGACAGAAGTCAGATACGCAGTATTTT
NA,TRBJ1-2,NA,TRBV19,CASNDIQQGYTF,TGTGCCAGTAACGACATACAACAAGGCTACACCTTC
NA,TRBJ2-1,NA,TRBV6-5,CASRLSLYNEQFF,TGTGCCAGCAGACTATCCCTCTACAATGAGCAGTTCTTC
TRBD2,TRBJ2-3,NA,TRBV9,CASSVGGGGAKSTQYF,TGTGCCAGCAGCGTAGGAGGCGGGGGGGCCAAGAGTACGCAGTATTTT
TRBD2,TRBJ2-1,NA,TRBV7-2,CASSFSGRAQFF,TGTGCCAGCAGCTTTAGCGGGAGGGCCCAGTTCTTC
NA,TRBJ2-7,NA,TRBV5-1,CASRAGDYEQYF,TGCGCCAGCCGGGCAGGGGACTACGAGCAGTACTTC
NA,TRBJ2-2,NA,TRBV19,CASSTTGIGTGELFF,TGTGCCAGTAGTACCACAGGGATCGGCACCGGGGAGCTGTTTTTT
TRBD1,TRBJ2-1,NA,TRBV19,CASSPTRDRGTGEQFF,TGTGCCAGTAGCCCGACACGGGACAGGGGTACAGGTGAGCAGTTCTTC
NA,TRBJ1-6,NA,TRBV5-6,CASRRLVSPTSSYNSPLHF,TGTGCCAGCAGGCGACTGGTCAGTCCGACTAGCTCCTATAATTCACCCCTCCACTTT
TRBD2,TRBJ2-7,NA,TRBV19,CASSMGLAASYEQYF,TGTGCCAGTAGTATGGGACTAGCGGCCTCCTACGAGCAGTACTTC
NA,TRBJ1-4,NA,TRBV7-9,CASSLGPQALVLFF,TGTGCCAGCAGCTTGGGCCCACAGGCACTGGTACTGTTTTTT
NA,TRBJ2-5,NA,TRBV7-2,CASSLPSQETQYF,TGTGCCAGCAGCTTACCTAGCCAAGAGACCCAGTACTTC
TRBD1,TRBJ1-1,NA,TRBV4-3,CASSQEPGQGATEAFF,TGCGCCAGCAGCCAAGAGCCGGGACAGGGGGCTACTGAAGCTTTCTTT
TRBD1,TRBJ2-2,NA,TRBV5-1,CASSLQGAVTGELFF,TGCGCCAGCAGCTTACAGGGGGCGGTCACCGGGGAGCTGTTTTTT
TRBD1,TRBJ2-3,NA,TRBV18,CASSPRSGTGATDTQYF,TGTGCCAGCTCACCACGTAGCGGGACAGGGGCTACAGATACGCAGTATTTT
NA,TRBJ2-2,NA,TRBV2,CASSDTAFTGELFF,TGTGCCAGCAGTGATACCGCGTTCACCGGGGAGCTGTTTTTT
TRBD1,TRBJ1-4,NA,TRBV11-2,CASSLGTGEPNEKLFF,TGTGCCAGCAGCTTAGGGACAGGGGAGCCGAATGAAAAACTGTTTTTT
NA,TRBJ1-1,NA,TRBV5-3,CARSHVGQGPAGNQNTEAFF,TGTGCCAGAAGCCATGTGGGGCAGGGGCCCGCAGGCAACCAGAACACTGAAGCTTTCTTT
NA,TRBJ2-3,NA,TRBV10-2,CASTYSQASTDTQYF,TGCGCCAGCACCTACAGTCAAGCTAGCACAGATACGCAGTATTTT
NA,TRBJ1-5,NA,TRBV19,CASSIEGGGWNQPQHF,TGTGCCAGTAGTATAGAGGGCGGGGGCTGGAATCAGCCCCAGCATTTT
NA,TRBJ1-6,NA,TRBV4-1,CASSQDRYSPLHF,TGCGCCAGCAGCCAAGACAGGTATTCACCCCTCCACTTT
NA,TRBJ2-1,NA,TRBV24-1,CATSWRKENEQFF,TGTGCCACCAGTTGGCGGAAGGAAAATGAGCAGTTCTTC
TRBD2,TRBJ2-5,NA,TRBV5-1,CASSRGSGYQETQYF,TGCGCCAGCAGCCGGGGTAGCGGGTACCAAGAGACCCAGTACTTC
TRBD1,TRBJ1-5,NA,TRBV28,CASSYPGTGVIQPQHF,TGTGCCAGCAGTTACCCCGGGACAGGGGTTATCCAGCCCCAGCATTTT
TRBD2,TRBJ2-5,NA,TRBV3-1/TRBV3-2,CASSQMVGGQETQYF,TGTGCCAGCAGCCAAATGGTGGGAGGGCAAGAGACCCAGTACTTC
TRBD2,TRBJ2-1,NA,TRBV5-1,CASSLALAGGEQFF,TGCGCCAGCAGCTTGGCACTAGCGGGGGGTGAGCAGTTCTTC
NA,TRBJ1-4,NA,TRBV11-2,CASSQQGSNEKLFF,TGTGCCAGCAGTCAACAGGGTTCTAATGAAAAACTGTTTTTT
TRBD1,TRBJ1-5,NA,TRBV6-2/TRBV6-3,CASSWGQSQPQHF,TGTGCCAGCAGTTGGGGACAGTCTCAGCCCCAGCATTTT
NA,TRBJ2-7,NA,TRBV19,CATAGGLSSEQYF,TGTGCCACCGCGGGCGGTCTATCGAGCGAGCAGTACTTC
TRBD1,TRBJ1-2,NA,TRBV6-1,CASSERTGPGYTF,TGTGCCAGCAGTGAAAGGACAGGGCCTGGCTACACCTTC